A selection of T cell receptor beta chains follows, all from one sample in a study of T cell responses to AZD1222 COVID-19 vaccine. The data were produced by immunoSEQ multiplex PCR, yet TCRdb's version contains in-frame clones alone and is incomplete. The data contain some 100,000 clones, more than 70% of them singletons. Sequencing was performed on peripheral blood, taken 28 days after the second AZD1222 dose. These receptors were collected from an adult who received the AZD1222 COVID-19 vaccine. The CDR3 runs from the conserved cysteine through the conserved F or W. The D gene is left open where the match is weak. Some rows have no size entry. The others give once, few or many, or a class for an expanded clone.

>TRBJ2-1|TRBV4-2|-|TRBD2
CASSQDLTSGESSQFYNEQFF
TGTGCCAGCAGCCAAGATTTAACTAGCGGGGAATCGTCTCAGTTCTACAATGAGCAGTTCTTC
>TRBJ1-5|TRBV27|-|-
CASRRSPGRSNQPQHF
TGTGCCAGCAGGAGATCCCCGGGACGATCTAATCAGCCCCAGCATTTT
>TRBJ2-1|TRBV19|few|-
CASSFVSSYNEQFF
TGTGCCAGCTCCTTCGTGAGCTCCTACAATGAGCAGTTCTTC
>TRBJ2-1|TRBV11-1|-|-
CASSLDYFNEQFF
TGTGCCAGCAGCCTGGACTACTTCAATGAGCAGTTCTTC
>TRBJ1-4|TRBV4-2|-|-
CASSPRQAMLGSNEKLFF
TGTGCCAGCAGCCCCCGACAGGCTATGCTGGGGTCTAATGAAAAACTGTTTTTT
>TRBJ2-3|TRBV7-3|-|-
CASSHPSTDTQYF
TGTGCCAGCAGCCATCCAAGCACAGATACGCAGTATTTT
>TRBJ2-7|TRBV21-1|few|-
CASSKSQSLVYEQYF
TGTGCCAGCAGCAAGTCTCAGTCTTTAGTATACGAGCAGTACTTC
>TRBJ1-5|TRBV30|-|-
CAWTTQSNQPQHF
TGTGCCTGGACCACACAGAGCAATCAGCCCCAGCATTTT
>TRBJ1-5|TRBV28|-|-
CASSKQGRGSGNQPQHF
TGTGCCAGCAGTAAACAGGGTCGAGGGTCGGGAAATCAGCCCCAGCATTTT
>TRBJ2-7|TRBV24-1|-|TRBD2
CATSPTPRAGGDYEQYF
TGTGCCACCAGTCCTACCCCGCGGGCGGGGGGGGACTACGAGCAGTACTTC
>TRBJ1-3|TRBV28|-|-
CASSYQGRGNTIYF
TGTGCCAGCAGTTATCAAGGACGCGGAAACACCATATATTTT
>TRBJ1-6|TRBV10-3|-|TRBD1
CAISLRDRVSNSPLHF
TGTGCCATCAGCCTCCGGGACAGGGTATCTAATTCACCCCTCCACTTT
>TRBJ1-2|TRBV28|-|-
CASSPRQIYYGYTF
TGTGCCAGCAGTCCCCGACAGATATACTATGGCTACACCTTC
>TRBJ2-3|TRBV7-8|-|-
CASSLMRVEDTQYF
TGTGCCAGCAGCTTAATGCGGGTTGAAGATACGCAGTATTTT
>TRBJ1-4|TRBV6-5|-|TRBD1
CASKLDRVVEKLFF
TGTGCCAGCAAGCTAGACAGGGTGGTTGAAAAACTGTTTTTT
>TRBJ1-2|TRBV4-3|once|-
CASSQVGGEKYGYTF
TGCGCCAGCAGCCAAGTTGGGGGGGAGAAATATGGCTACACCTTC
>TRBJ2-5|TRBV4-3|-|-
CASSRDWKGTQYF
TGCGCCAGCAGTCGGGACTGGAAGGGGACCCAGTACTTC
>TRBJ2-6|TRBV29-1|-|-
CSAGGSGANVLTF
TGCAGCGCAGGGGGGTCTGGGGCCAACGTCCTGACTTTC
>TRBJ2-5|TRBV6-1|-|-
CASSEGPGETQYF
TGTGCCAGCAGTGAGGGGCCGGGGGAGACCCAGTACTTC
>TRBJ1-2|TRBV14|-|-
CASSQEEHYGYTF
TGTGCCAGCAGCCAAGAGGAACACTATGGCTACACCTTC
>TRBJ2-5|TRBV6-5|once|TRBD1
CASSSRDRGQETQYF
TGTGCCAGCAGTAGCCGGGACAGGGGGCAAGAGACCCAGTACTTC
>TRBJ1-3|TRBV9|-|TRBD1
CASSVKTGGVEGNTIYF
TGTGCCAGCAGCGTAAAGACAGGGGGCGTCGAAGGAAACACCATATATTTT
>TRBJ2-7|TRBV6-2/TRBV6-3|-|-
CASSYGWVEQYF
TGTGCCAGCAGTTACGGCTGGGTCGAGCAGTACTTC
>TRBJ1-6|TRBV6-2/TRBV6-3|-|-
CASSSPTGDPLSPLHF
TGTGCCAGCAGTTCCCCGACAGGAGACCCTTTGTCACCCCTCCACTTT
>TRBJ1-5|TRBV28|-|-
CASSLFRGGNQPQHF
TGTGCCAGCAGTTTATTCAGGGGAGGCAATCAGCCCCAGCATTTT
>TRBJ2-3|TRBV29-1|-|TRBD2
CSVEVTSGASTDTQYF
TGCAGCGTTGAAGTGACTAGCGGAGCTAGCACAGATACGCAGTATTTT
>TRBJ1-6|TRBV28|-|-
CASSSSREHSSPLHF
TGTGCCAGCAGTTCTAGTCGGGAACATAGTTCACCCCTCCACTTT
>TRBJ1-1|TRBV5-1|few|-
CASSFQGSTEAFF
TGCGCCAGCAGCTTTCAGGGAAGCACTGAAGCTTTCTTT
>TRBJ2-3|TRBV12-3/TRBV12-4|-|-
CASSAQGPDTQYF
TGTGCCAGCAGCGCGCAGGGGCCAGATACGCAGTATTTT
>TRBJ1-1|TRBV30|-|-
CAWSVRLNTEAFF
TGTGCCTGGAGTGTGAGGTTAAACACTGAAGCTTTCTTT
>TRBJ2-7|TRBV6-2/TRBV6-3|-|-
CASSLLRVPYEQYF
TGTGCCAGCAGCCTACTCCGGGTTCCCTACGAGCAGTACTTC
>TRBJ1-2|TRBV6-2/TRBV6-3|-|-
CASSSAPGTRGYTF
TGTGCCAGCAGTTCGGCCCCGGGGACGAGAGGCTACACCTTC
>TRBJ2-1|TRBV4-3|-|TRBD2
CASSQDRGGKYEQFF
TGCGCCAGCAGCCAAGACCGGGGGGGCAAATATGAGCAGTTCTTC
>TRBJ1-6|TRBV5-4|-|-
CASSFRDYNSPLHF
TGTGCCAGCAGCTTCCGGGACTATAATTCACCCCTCCACTTT
>TRBJ1-5|TRBV28|-|-
CASSSSVRGGRLTQPQHF
TGTGCCAGCAGTTCCAGTGTCCGGGGGGGGCGCCTCACTCAGCCCCAGCATTTT
>TRBJ1-2|TRBV15|-|TRBD1
CATSRVRQGPYTF
TGTGCCACCAGCAGAGTCCGACAGGGTCCCTACACCTTC
>TRBJ2-5|TRBV6-2/TRBV6-3|-|-
CASSYGVQGSQETQYF
TGTGCCAGCAGTTACGGAGTGCAGGGCTCTCAAGAGACCCAGTACTTC
>TRBJ1-2|TRBV24-1|-|-
CATSDRIRGYTF
TGTGCCACCAGTGACCGGATTCGGGGCTACACCTTC